This TCR beta chain emerged from a study of T cell responses to AZD1222 COVID-19 vaccine. Germline CDR1 and CDR2: MNHEY and SVGAGI. V was trimmed by 3 bases and J by 7 bases, leaving 9 bases between them. The CDR3 is made up of 12 amino acids. The repertoire was sequenced with immunoSEQ multiplex PCR; TCRdb's copy has only in-frame clones and lacks some. The data show about 60,000 clones, over 75% seen once. The chain has TRBV6-5 and TRBJ1-2; no clear D. This TCR came from an adult in good health. The starting material was peripheral blood, obtained on day 0 of AZD1222 vaccination. CDR3: CASSYSEAGYTF. The CDR3 region has the DNA TGTGCCAGCAGTTATTCCGAGGCTGGCTACACCTTC.